Following are 27 T cell receptor beta chains from one sample sequenced in a study of PD-1 blockade in classical Hodgkin lymphoma. Every patient relapsed after autologous stem cell transplantation, and brentuximab vedotin exposure varied. Assay used: immunoSEQ multiplex PCR; TCRdb lists only in-frame clones, some missing. The table has 35,000 to 50,000 clones, around 80% seen once. This specimen consisted of peripheral blood mononuclear cells (PBMCs), obtained at baseline. These receptors all stem from a human donor with classical Hodgkin lymphoma.

This chain links TRBV28 with TRBJ2-3; a possible D gene is TRBD2 (6 bases). V was pared by 6 bases and J by 2 bases, with 15 bases between. This CDR3 contains 15 residues. The V gene's germline CDR1 is MDHEN and CDR2 SYDVKM. Here the CDR3 reads CASSTPPGLTDTQYF. The CDR3 DNA is TGTGCCAGCAGCACCCCCCCGGGACTCACAGATACGCAGTATTTT. The full variable domain, its missing parts supplied by reference TRBV28 and TRBJ2-3, is DVKVTQSSRYLVKRTGEKVFLECVQDMDHENMFWYRQDPGLGLRLIYFSYDVKMKEKGDIPEGYSVSREKKERFSLILESASTNQTSMYLCASSTPPGLTDTQYFGPGTRLTVL.

This sequence joins TRBV2 and TRBJ2-1; D may be TRBD2 (7 bases). Germline V gives CDR1 SNHLY, CDR2 FYNNEI. Trimming cost V 8 bases and J 8 bases, with 25 bases left between them. The CDR3 is 16 amino acids. The CDR3 loop is CASYSDATRGGYEQFF. In DNA, the CDR3 is TGTGCCAGCTATTCGGACGCTACCAGGGGAGGGTATGAGCAGTTCTTC.

The chain links TRBV7-9 to TRBJ2-5; D is possibly TRBD2 (6 bases). Germline V gene lookup returns CDR1 SEHNR and CDR2 FQNEAQ (reference sequence). The CDR3 covers 17 residues. The ends were cut back, 5 bases at V and 1 base at J, with 20 bases in the middle. The CDR3 here is CASSRETSSEFQETQYF. CDR3 nucleotides: TGTGCCAGCAGCAGGGAGACCTCTAGCGAGTTCCAAGAGACCCAGTACTTC. The whole variable domain, filled in from reference TRBV7-9 and TRBJ2-5, reads DTGVSQNPRHKITKRGQNVTFRCDPISEHNRLYWYRQTLGQGPEFLTYFQNEAQLEKSRLLSDRFSAERPKGSFSTLEIQRTEQGDSAMYLCASSRETSSEFQETQYFGPGTRLLVL.

The chain links TRBV6-1 to TRBJ2-7; 13 bases match TRBD2. Germline V gene sequence: CDR1 MNHNS, CDR2 SASEGT. The CDR3 consists of 18 residues. Germline trimming cut 4 bases from V and 7 bases from J; bases unmatched to any gene: 16. CDR3 residues: CASSVHNVGTSGTGEQYF. The CDR3 DNA follows: TGTGCCAGCAGTGTACACAATGTGGGGACTAGCGGGACGGGGGAGCAGTACTTC.

The V gene is TRBV6-1, the J gene TRBJ2-5; no firm D call. CDR1 is MNHNS, CDR2 SASEGT, per germline. There are 13 residues in the CDR3. The V gene lost 6 bases and the J gene lost 0 bases, with 8 bases spanning the gap. The CDR3 loop reads CASSDVNQETQYF. The DNA for the CDR3 is TGTGCCAGCAGCGATGTAAACCAAGAGACCCAGTACTTC.

V is TRBV4-1 and J is TRBJ2-1; the D call may be TRBD1 or TRBD2 (5 bases each). Germline assignment: CDR1 MGHRA and CDR2 YSYEKL. The CDR3 is 14 residues long. Trimming shortened V by 4 bases and J by 10 bases, and 17 bases separated the two germline ends. CDR3 loop: CASSRGPMVSEQFF. CDR3 coding DNA: TGCGCCAGCAGCCGGGGACCCATGGTAAGCGAGCAGTTCTTC.

The chain employs TRBV5-1 and TRBJ1-1; weak D call: TRBD1 (6 bases). Trimming left V 1 base short and J 4 bases short, with 11 bases between. The V gene's germline CDR1 is SGHRS and CDR2 YFSETQ. The CDR3 contains 14 residues. The CDR3 spells CASSLLGGGTEAFF. CDR3 bases: TGCGCCAGCAGCTTGCTAGGAGGGGGCACTGAAGCTTTCTTT.

The chain is built from TRBV27 and TRBJ2-1; the D is unclear. Germline V gene sequence: CDR1 MNHEY, CDR2 SMNVEV (reference sequence). Between the trimmed V and J ends, which lost 6 bases and 3 bases, there was a span of 6 bases. This CDR3 spans 12 amino acids. The CDR3 here is CASRRDYNEQFF. In DNA form, the CDR3 reads TGTGCCAGCAGGAGAGACTACAATGAGCAGTTCTTC.

V is TRBV18 and J is TRBJ1-2; D remains unclear. Germline loops: CDR1 KGHSH, CDR2 LQKENI. Between the trimmed V and J ends, which lost 2 bases and 2 bases, there was a span of 9 bases. The CDR3 loop spans 14 amino acids. The CDR3 DNA sequence: TGTGCCAGCTCACCATTTGACATGAACTATGGCTACACCTTC. Its translation: CASSPFDMNYGYTF.

The chain couples TRBV7-2 to TRBJ1-2; no reliable D call. This CDR3 is 14 amino acids long. The germline V gene has CDR1 SGHTA and CDR2 FQGNSA. V was pared by 6 bases and J by 7 bases, with 18 bases between. CDR3 in amino acids: CASSYTAGSAGYTF. The CDR3 DNA is TGTGCCAGCAGTTATACAGCGGGCTCGGCTGGCTACACCTTC. The complete variable domain, with remaining parts taken from reference TRBV7-2 and TRBJ1-2, reads GAGVSQSPSNKVTEKGKDVELRCDPISGHTALYWYRQSLGQGLEFLIYFQGNSAPDKSGLPSDRFSAERTGGSVSTLTIQRTQQEDSAVYLCASSYTAGSAGYTFGSGTRLTVV.

There are a few counts of this clone. The chain carries TRBV5-6 and TRBJ1-4; D gene ambiguous. Germline V gene data show CDR1 as SGHDT and CDR2 as YYEEEE. The V end was cut by 3 bases, the J end by 11 bases, with 11 bases between. CDR3 size: 12 residues. DNA of the CDR3: TGTGCCAGCAGCTCATGGGGTGAGAAACTGTTTTTT. It specifies CASSSWGEKLFF.

J is TRBJ1-5 and V is TRBV30, with TRBD1 matching 9 bases. V shed 0 bases and J 5 bases; nucleotides not matched to a gene: 11. Germline V CDR1 and CDR2: GTSNPN, SVGIG (reference sequence). This CDR3 has 17 residues. The DNA of the CDR3 is TGTGCCTGGAGTGTTGGTAACAGGGACAGGGACGATCAGCCCCAGCATTTT. Its protein product is CAWSVGNRDRDDQPQHF.

The chain carries TRBV7-9 and TRBJ1-2, with D unclear. The CDR3 is made up of 13 amino acids. V was clipped by 7 bases and J by 4 bases, with 13 bases between them. Germline V CDR1 and CDR2: SEHNR, FQNEAQ (reference sequence). The CDR3 spells CASTHGESYGYTF. DNA of the CDR3: TGTGCCAGCACCCATGGGGAGAGCTATGGCTACACCTTC. Together with reference TRBV7-9 and TRBJ1-2, the CDR3 gives the full variable domain: DTGVSQNPRHKITKRGQNVTFRCDPISEHNRLYWYRQTLGQGPEFLTYFQNEAQLEKSRLLSDRFSAERPKGSFSTLEIQRTEQGDSAMYLCASTHGESYGYTFGSGTRLTVV.

The V and J genes are TRBV27 and TRBJ2-6; no clear D. This CDR3 region has 14 residues. The germline gives CDR1 MNHEY, CDR2 SMNVEV (reference sequence). V lost 3 bases and J lost 0, with 3 bases in between. The CDR3 bases are TGTGCCAGCAGTTTGAGCTCTGGGGCCAACGTCCTGACTTTC. Protein sequence: CASSLSSGANVLTF.

This chain uses TRBV6-5 with TRBJ1-3; 10 bases are shared with TRBD1. V was pared by 8 bases and J by 5 bases, with 3 bases of the junction left unmatched. The length of the CDR3 is 13 residues. Looked up from germline, CDR1 is MNHEY and CDR2 is SVGAGI. CDR3 nucleotide sequence: TGTGCCAGCCGGGACAGGGGTCGAAACACCATATATTTT. It yields the protein CASRDRGRNTIYF.

The rearrangement links TRBV7-3 to TRBJ2-7, with D tentatively TRBD1 (6 bases). V shed 5 bases and J shed 2 bases, with 13 bases lying between them. The CDR3 has 14 amino acids. CDR1 and CDR2 from the germline V gene are SGHTA and FQGTGA. CDR3 amino acids: CASSRQQGAYEQYF. The CDR3 DNA reads TGTGCCAGCAGCCGACAACAGGGAGCCTACGAGCAGTACTTC. The whole variable domain, remainder taken from reference TRBV7-3 and TRBJ2-7, is GAGVSQTPSNKVTEKGKYVELRCDPISGHTALYWYRQSLGQGPEFLIYFQGTGAADDSGLPNDRFFAVRPEGSVSTLKIQRTERGDSAVYLCASSRQQGAYEQYFGPGTRLTVT.

This clone was observed a few times. The J gene is TRBJ2-7, the V gene TRBV6-5; D remains ambiguous. Trimming left V 6 bases short and J 1 base short, with 10 bases between. Looked up from germline, CDR1 is MNHEY and CDR2 is SVGAGI. This CDR3 is built from 13 residues. The CDR3 region is CASSLLRSYEQYF. The CDR3 coding sequence is TGTGCCAGCAGCCTCCTAAGGTCCTACGAGCAGTACTTC.

J is TRBJ2-6 and V is TRBV4-2; TRBD1 matches at 7 bases. Germline CDR1 and CDR2: LGHNA and YNFKEQ. The CDR3 covers 17 residues. V was clipped by 4 bases and J by 0 bases; unmatched bases: 6. CDR3 amino acids: CASSRRTGSSGANVLTF. CDR3 coding DNA: TGTGCCAGCAGCCGACGGACAGGCAGCTCTGGGGCCAACGTCCTGACTTTC.

The rearrangement joins TRBV19 to TRBJ2-3; no clear D. The CDR3 has 14 residues. Germline V gene sequence: CDR1 LNHDA, CDR2 SQIVND (reference sequence). Trimming pared 3 bases from V and 0 bases from J, leaving 7 bases between. The CDR3 loop reads CASSMSVSTDTQYF. CDR3 nucleotides: TGTGCCAGTAGTATGTCAGTTAGCACAGATACGCAGTATTTT.

The chain uses TRBV27 and TRBJ2-1; weak D call: TRBD1 (6 bases). Germline V gene data show CDR1 as MNHEY and CDR2 as SMNVEV (reference sequence). The CDR3 consists of 14 residues. Trimming removed 6 bases from V and 4 bases from J, with 13 bases in between. The CDR3 sequence is CASRGGAYYNEQFF. As DNA, the CDR3 is TGTGCCAGCAGAGGGGGAGCTTATTACAATGAGCAGTTCTTC.

The chain carries TRBV6-1 and TRBJ2-7; 10 bases line up with TRBD2. J gave up 0 bases and V 6 bases, and 5 bases lay outside the gene matches. Germline V lookup: CDR1 MNHNS, CDR2 SASEGT. CDR3 size: 15 residues. CDR3 loop: CASRTTSGVSYEQYF. CDR3 nucleotides: TGTGCCAGCAGGACAACTAGCGGGGTCTCCTACGAGCAGTACTTC.

The rearrangement uses TRBV5-1 and TRBJ2-7; D gene unclear. CDR1 is SGHRS and CDR2 is YFSETQ in the germline V gene. The CDR3 contains 15 residues. With 0 bases removed from V and 7 bases from J, the gap between germline ends came to 17 bases. The CDR3 is CASSLAAGGVGEQYF. DNA of the CDR3: TGCGCCAGCAGCTTGGCGGCAGGTGGGGTTGGGGAGCAGTACTTC.

This chain joins TRBV7-2 and TRBJ2-7; 7 bases line up with TRBD2. Trimming cost V 3 bases and J 2 bases; bases outside gene matches: 4. The germline V gene has CDR1 SGHTA and CDR2 FQGNSA. CDR3 length: 14 residues. CDR3 nucleotides: TGTGCCAGCAGCTTCGGACTAGTCGCCTACGAGCAGTACTTC. It translates to CASSFGLVAYEQYF.

This chain joins TRBV11-2 and TRBJ1-1, with unresolved D. CDR3 length: 12 amino acids. Germline V gene data show CDR1 as SGHAT and CDR2 as FQNNGV. Between the trimmed V and J ends, which lost 3 bases and 4 bases, there was a span of 6 bases. CDR3 in amino acids: CASSFGGTEAFF. The DNA of the CDR3 is TGTGCCAGCAGCTTCGGAGGCACTGAAGCTTTCTTT. Variable domain in full (rest from reference TRBV11-2 and TRBJ1-1): EAGVAQSPRYKIIEKRQSVAFWCNPISGHATLYWYQQILGQGPKLLIQFQNNGVVDDSQLPKDRFSAERLKGVDSTLKIQPAKLEDSAVYLCASSFGGTEAFFGQGTRLTVV.

The V gene is TRBV5-1, the J gene TRBJ1-3; 11 nucleotides agree with TRBD1. V shed 7 bases and J 4 bases; nucleotides not matched to a gene: 4. The CDR3 has 14 amino acids. CDR1 and CDR2 from the germline V gene are SGHRS and YFSETQ. This chain's CDR3 is CASSRTGGGNTIYF. CDR3 coding DNA: TGCGCCAGCTCCCGGACAGGGGGCGGAAACACCATATATTTT.

Judged by abundance, this clone is medium-sized. This chain uses TRBV9 with TRBJ2-1, with D unclear. V was cut by 5 bases and J by 0 bases, with 12 bases left in between. The CDR3 spans 15 residues. The germline gives CDR1 SGDLS, CDR2 YYNGEE. In DNA, the CDR3 is TGTGCCAGCAGTCCTCTACCTTTCTCCTACAATGAGCAGTTCTTC. Protein: CASSPLPFSYNEQFF.

The V gene is TRBV2, the J gene TRBJ1-2, with D unclear. Germline CDR1 and CDR2: SNHLY and FYNNEI. Trimming took 0 bases from V and 7 from J, leaving 12 bases between them. This CDR3 contains 14 residues. The CDR3 reads CASSEALEVGGYTF. In DNA, the CDR3 is TGTGCCAGCAGTGAAGCATTGGAGGTTGGTGGCTACACCTTC.